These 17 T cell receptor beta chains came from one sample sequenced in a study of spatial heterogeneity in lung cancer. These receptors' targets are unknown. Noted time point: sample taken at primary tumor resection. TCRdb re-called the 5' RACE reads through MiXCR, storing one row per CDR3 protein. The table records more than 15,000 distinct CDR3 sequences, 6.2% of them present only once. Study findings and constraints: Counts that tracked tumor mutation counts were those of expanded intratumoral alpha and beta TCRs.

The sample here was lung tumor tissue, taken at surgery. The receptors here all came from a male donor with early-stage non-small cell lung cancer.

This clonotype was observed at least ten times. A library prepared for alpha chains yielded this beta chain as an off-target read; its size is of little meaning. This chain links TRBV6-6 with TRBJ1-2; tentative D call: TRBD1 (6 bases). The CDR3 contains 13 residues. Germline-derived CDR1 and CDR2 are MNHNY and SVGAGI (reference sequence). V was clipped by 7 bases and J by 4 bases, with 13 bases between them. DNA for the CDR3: TGTGCCAGCATCCGAGGGGGAAGCTATGGCTACACCTTC. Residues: CASIRGGSYGYTF.

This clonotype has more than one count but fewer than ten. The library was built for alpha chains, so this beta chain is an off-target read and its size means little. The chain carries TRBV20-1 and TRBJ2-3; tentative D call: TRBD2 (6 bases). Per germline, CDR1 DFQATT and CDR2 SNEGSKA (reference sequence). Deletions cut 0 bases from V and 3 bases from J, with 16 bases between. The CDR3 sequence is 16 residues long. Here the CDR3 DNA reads TGCAGTGCTAGAGATTACCGGCGGGGAAGGACAGATACGCAGTATTTT. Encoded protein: CSARDYRRGRTDTQYF.

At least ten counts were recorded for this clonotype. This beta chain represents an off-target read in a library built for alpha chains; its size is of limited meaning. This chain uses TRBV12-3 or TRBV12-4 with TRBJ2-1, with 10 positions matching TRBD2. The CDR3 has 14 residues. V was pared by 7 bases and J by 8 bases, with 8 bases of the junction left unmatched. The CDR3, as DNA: TGTGCCAGCACCGAGGCTAGCGGGAGTTATGAGCAGTTCTTC. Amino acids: CASTEASGSYEQFF.

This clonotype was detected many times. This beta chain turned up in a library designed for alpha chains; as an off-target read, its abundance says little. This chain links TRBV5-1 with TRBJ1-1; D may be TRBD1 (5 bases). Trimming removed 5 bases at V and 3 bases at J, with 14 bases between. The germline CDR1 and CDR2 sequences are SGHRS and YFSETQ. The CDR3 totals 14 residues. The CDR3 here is CASSPGLRDTEAFF. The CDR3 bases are TGCGCCAGCAGTCCAGGGTTGAGGGACACTGAAGCTTTCTTT.

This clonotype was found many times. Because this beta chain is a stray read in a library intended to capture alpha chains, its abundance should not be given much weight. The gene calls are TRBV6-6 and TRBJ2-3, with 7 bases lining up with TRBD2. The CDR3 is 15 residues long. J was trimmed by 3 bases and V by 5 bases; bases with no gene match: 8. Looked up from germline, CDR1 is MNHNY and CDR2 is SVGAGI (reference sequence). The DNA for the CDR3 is TGTGCCAGCAGTCCGTGGCGGGAGATTACAGATACGCAGTATTTT. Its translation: CASSPWREITDTQYF.

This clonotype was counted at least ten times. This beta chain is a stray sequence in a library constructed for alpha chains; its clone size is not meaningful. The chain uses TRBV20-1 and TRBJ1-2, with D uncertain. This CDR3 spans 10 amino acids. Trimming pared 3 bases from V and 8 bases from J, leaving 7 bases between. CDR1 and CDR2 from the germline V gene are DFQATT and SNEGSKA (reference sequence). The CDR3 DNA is TGCAGTGCTAGGGGCGACGGCTACACCTTC. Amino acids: CSARGDGYTF.

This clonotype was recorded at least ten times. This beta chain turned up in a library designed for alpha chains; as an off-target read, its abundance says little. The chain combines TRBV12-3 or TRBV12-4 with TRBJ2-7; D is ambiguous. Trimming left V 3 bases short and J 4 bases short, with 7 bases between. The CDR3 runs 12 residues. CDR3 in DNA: TGTGCCAGCAGTTTCTTGGTTTACGAGCAGTACTTC. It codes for CASSFLVYEQYF.

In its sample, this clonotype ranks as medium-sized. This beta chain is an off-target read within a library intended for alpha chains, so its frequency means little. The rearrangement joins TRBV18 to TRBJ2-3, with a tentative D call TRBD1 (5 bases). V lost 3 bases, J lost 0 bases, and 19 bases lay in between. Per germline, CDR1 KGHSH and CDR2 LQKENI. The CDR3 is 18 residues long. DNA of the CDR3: TGTGCCAGCTCACCTAGGGCCGCTCAGGGAAGGAGCACAGATACGCAGTATTTT. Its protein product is CASSPRAAQGRSTDTQYF.

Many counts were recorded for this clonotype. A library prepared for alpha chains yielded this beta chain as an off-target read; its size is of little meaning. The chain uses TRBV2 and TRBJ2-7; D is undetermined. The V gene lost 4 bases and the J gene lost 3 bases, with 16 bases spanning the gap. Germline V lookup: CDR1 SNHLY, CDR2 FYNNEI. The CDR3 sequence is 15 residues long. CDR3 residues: CASSALGRTYYEQYF. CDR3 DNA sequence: TGTGCCAGCAGTGCGTTAGGGCGGACGTACTACGAGCAGTACTTC.

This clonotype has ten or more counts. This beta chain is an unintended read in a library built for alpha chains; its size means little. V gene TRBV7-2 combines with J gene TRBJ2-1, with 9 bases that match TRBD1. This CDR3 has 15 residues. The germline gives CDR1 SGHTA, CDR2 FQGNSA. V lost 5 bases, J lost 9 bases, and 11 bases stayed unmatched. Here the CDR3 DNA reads TGTGCCAGCAGCATGGGACAGGGAGCCTTAGGTGAGCAGTTCTTC. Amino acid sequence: CASSMGQGALGEQFF.

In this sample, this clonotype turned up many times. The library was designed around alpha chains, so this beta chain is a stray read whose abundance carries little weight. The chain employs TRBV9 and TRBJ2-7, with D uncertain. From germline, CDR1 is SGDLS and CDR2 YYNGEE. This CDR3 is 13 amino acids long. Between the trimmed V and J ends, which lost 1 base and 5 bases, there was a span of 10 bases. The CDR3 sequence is CASSVRSNDEQYF. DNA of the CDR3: TGTGCCAGCAGCGTACGATCAAACGACGAGCAGTACTTC.

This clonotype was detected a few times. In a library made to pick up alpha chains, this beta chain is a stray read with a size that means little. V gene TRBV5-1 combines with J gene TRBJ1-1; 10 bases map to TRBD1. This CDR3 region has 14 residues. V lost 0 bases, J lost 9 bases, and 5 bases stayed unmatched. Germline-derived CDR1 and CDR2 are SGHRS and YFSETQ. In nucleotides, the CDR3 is TGCGCCAGCAGCTTGGTCGGGGGACAGGGGAAAGCTTTCTTT. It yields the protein CASSLVGGQGKAFF.

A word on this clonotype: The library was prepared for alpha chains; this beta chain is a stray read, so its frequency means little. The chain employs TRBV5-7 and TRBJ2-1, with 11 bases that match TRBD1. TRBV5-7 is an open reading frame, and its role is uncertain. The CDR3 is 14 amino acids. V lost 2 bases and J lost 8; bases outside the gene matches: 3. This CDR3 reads CASSFRTGGHEQFF. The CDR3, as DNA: TGTGCCAGCAGCTTCCGGACAGGGGGCCATGAGCAGTTCTTC.

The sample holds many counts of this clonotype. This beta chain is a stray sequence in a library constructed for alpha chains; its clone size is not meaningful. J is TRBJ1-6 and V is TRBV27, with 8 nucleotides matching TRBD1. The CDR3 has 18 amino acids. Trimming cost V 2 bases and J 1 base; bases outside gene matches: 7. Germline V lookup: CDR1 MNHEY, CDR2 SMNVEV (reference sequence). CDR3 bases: TGTGCCAGCAGTTTACGAGACAGGGGAGGATCCTATAATTCACCCCTCCACTTT. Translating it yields CASSLRDRGGSYNSPLHF.

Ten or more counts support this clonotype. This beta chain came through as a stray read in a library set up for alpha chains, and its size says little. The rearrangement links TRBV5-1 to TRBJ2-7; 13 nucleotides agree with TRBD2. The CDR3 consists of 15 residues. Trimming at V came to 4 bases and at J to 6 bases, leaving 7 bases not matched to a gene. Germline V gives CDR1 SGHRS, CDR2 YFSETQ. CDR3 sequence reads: CASSLTSGRMGEQYF. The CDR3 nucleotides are TGCGCCAGCAGCCTGACTAGCGGGAGGATGGGCGAGCAGTACTTC. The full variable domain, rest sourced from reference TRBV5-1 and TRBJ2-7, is KAGVTQTPRYLIKTRGQQVTLSCSPISGHRSVSWYQQTPGQGLQFLFEYFSETQRNKGNFPGRFSGRQFSNSRSEMNVSTLELGDSALYLCASSLTSGRMGEQYFGPGTRLTVT.

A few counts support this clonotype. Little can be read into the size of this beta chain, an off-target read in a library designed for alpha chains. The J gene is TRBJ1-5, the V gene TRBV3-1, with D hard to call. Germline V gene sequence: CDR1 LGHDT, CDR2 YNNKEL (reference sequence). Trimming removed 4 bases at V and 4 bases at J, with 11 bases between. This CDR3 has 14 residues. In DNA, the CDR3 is TGTGCCAGCAGCCCCGGGCAGAGGAATCAGCCCCAGCATTTT. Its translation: CASSPGQRNQPQHF.

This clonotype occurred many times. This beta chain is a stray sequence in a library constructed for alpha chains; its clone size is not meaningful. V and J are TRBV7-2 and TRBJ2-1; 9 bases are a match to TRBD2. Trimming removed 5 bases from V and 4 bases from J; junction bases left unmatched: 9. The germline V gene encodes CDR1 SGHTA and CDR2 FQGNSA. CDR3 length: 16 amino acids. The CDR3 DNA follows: TGTGCCAGCAGCCCAGTAGTGCTAGCGGGGTACAATGAGCAGTTCTTC. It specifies CASSPVVLAGYNEQFF. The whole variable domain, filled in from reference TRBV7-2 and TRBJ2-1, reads GAGVSQSPSNKVTEKGKDVELRCDPISGHTALYWYRQSLGQGLEFLIYFQGNSAPDKSGLPSDRFSAERTGGSVSTLTIQRTQQEDSAVYLCASSPVVLAGYNEQFFGPGTRLTVL.